These T cell receptor beta chains were read from a single sample in a study of identical twins. Each CDR3 protein gets one entry after TCRdb re-called the 5' RACE reads with MiXCR. The table includes some 1,600,000 distinct CDR3 sequences, roughly 35% detected once. The sample was cord blood. All receptors derive from a newborn girl in good health. CDR3s include the opening cysteine and the closing phenylalanine or tryptophan. Fields, in order: D gene, V gene, J gene, clone size, CDR3 protein, CDR3 DNA. D genes are given only for firm matches. Expanded clones get a size class; other rows say once, few or many, or leave the size out.

TRBD2	TRBV28	TRBJ2-1	NA	CASSPSGRAPNEQFF	TGTGCCAGCAGCCCAAGCGGGAGGGCCCCCAATGAGCAGTTCTTC
NA	TRBV10-3	TRBJ2-1	few	CAISLDGNEQFF	TGTGCCATCAGCCTGGACGGCAATGAGCAGTTCTTC
TRBD1	TRBV18	TRBJ2-7	few	CASSPTGPYSYSYEQYF	TGTGCCAGCTCACCGACAGGGCCTTATTCATACTCCTACGAGCAGTACTTC
TRBD2	TRBV20-1	TRBJ2-7	NA	CSARTSGRGNEQYF	TGCAGTGCCCGGACTAGCGGGAGGGGTAACGAGCAGTACTTC
NA	TRBV20-1	TRBJ2-7	NA	CSAREGGKHYEQYF	TGCAGTGCTAGAGAGGGGGGTAAACACTACGAGCAGTACTTC
NA	TRBV4-1	TRBJ2-7	NA	CASSHTQGSYEQYF	TGCGCCAGCAGCCACACACAGGGCTCCTACGAGCAGTACTTC
NA	TRBV6-1	TRBJ1-2	NA	CASSEASNYGYTF	TGTGCCAGCAGTGAAGCGTCTAACTATGGCTACACCTTC
NA	TRBV12-3/TRBV12-4	TRBJ2-4	few	CASSLGLAPGRTKNIQYF	TGTGCCAGCAGTTTAGGGCTAGCCCCGGGAAGGACCAAAAACATTCAGTACTTC
TRBD2	TRBV4-1	TRBJ2-3	few	CASSHRTSGVADTQYF	TGCGCCAGCAGCCACCGGACTAGCGGGGTAGCAGATACGCAGTATTTT
NA	TRBV28	TRBJ2-7	many	CASSWDNYEQYF	TGTGCCAGCAGTTGGGACAACTACGAGCAGTACTTC
NA	TRBV5-1	TRBJ2-1	many	CASSLVSEQFF	TGTGCCAGCAGCTTAGTCAGTGAGCAGTTCTTC
TRBD2	TRBV15	TRBJ2-1	NA	CATSRQVLAGINNEQFF	TGTGCCACCAGCAGACAAGTACTAGCGGGGATAAACAATGAGCAGTTCTTC
TRBD2	TRBV20-1	TRBJ2-1	many	CSAQTSGLFNEQFF	TGCAGTGCCCAGACTAGCGGGTTATTCAATGAGCAGTTCTTC
NA	TRBV12-3/TRBV12-4	TRBJ2-7	NA	CASSLGSRSEQYF	TGTGCCAGCAGTTTAGGCAGTCGGTCCGAGCAGTACTTC
TRBD1	TRBV5-1	TRBJ2-3	NA	CASSFTRTGVPGTQYF	TGCGCCAGCAGCTTCACCCGGACAGGGGTCCCAGGTACGCAGTATTTT
TRBD2	TRBV27	TRBJ2-1	NA	CASSLRLAGLRYNEQFF	TGTGCCAGCAGTTTAAGGCTAGCGGGGCTAAGGTACAATGAGCAGTTCTTC
NA	TRBV9	TRBJ2-5	NA	CASSVGRPPYQETQYF	TGTGCCAGCAGCGTAGGCCGCCCCCCATACCAAGAGACCCAGTACTTC
TRBD2	TRBV12-3/TRBV12-4	TRBJ2-2	NA	CASSLQRGLTGELFF	TGTGCCAGCAGTTTGCAGCGGGGTTTGACCGGGGAGCTGTTTTTT
NA	TRBV10-3	TRBJ2-3	few	CAISESQYTDTQYF	TGTGCCATCAGTGAGAGCCAGTACACAGATACGCAGTATTTT
NA	TRBV7-2	TRBJ2-5	NA	CASSLERLRETQYF	TGTGCCAGCAGCCTGGAGCGCTTGCGGGAGACCCAGTACTTC
TRBD1	TRBV6-1	TRBJ2-1	few	CASSELVRGKFYNEQFF	TGTGCCAGCAGTGAATTGGTCAGGGGGAAGTTCTACAATGAGCAGTTCTTC
NA	TRBV9	TRBJ1-6	NA	CASSSTVNSPLHF	TGTGCCAGCAGCTCGACGGTGAATTCACCCCTCCACTTT
NA	TRBV29-1	TRBJ1-1	NA	CSVSPLRQTTEAFF	TGCAGCGTCTCTCCTCTAAGACAGACCACTGAAGCTTTCTTT
NA	TRBV27	TRBJ1-4	NA	CASSPRPGGYEKLFF	TGTGCCAGCAGTCCCCGCCCGGGTGGGTATGAAAAACTGTTTTTT
TRBD2	TRBV20-1	TRBJ2-1	NA	CSALGLAGAPAYNEQFF	TGCAGTGCACTGGGACTAGCGGGGGCCCCGGCCTACAATGAGCAGTTCTTC
TRBD1	TRBV5-6	TRBJ2-3	few	CASSPGQGVADTQYF	TGTGCCAGCAGCCCTGGACAGGGGGTAGCAGATACGCAGTATTTT
NA	TRBV5-1	TRBJ1-2	NA	CASSRNNGYGYTF	TGCGCCAGCAGCAGAAACAACGGCTATGGCTACACCTTC
NA	TRBV29-1	TRBJ2-1	NA	CSVDKYHNEQFF	TGCAGCGTTGATAAGTACCACAATGAGCAGTTCTTC
NA	TRBV10-2	TRBJ2-3	NA	CASTLGSTDTRYF	TGCGCCAGCACTTTGGGGAGCACAGATACGCGGTATTTT
NA	TRBV9	TRBJ1-5	NA	CASSVGTQTNQPQHF	TGTGCCAGCAGCGTAGGAACACAAACCAATCAGCCCCAGCATTTT
NA	TRBV28	TRBJ2-3	few	CASSPPIRDTQYF	TGTGCCAGCAGCCCCCCCATCCGAGATACGCAGTATTTT
NA	TRBV20-1	TRBJ1-2	NA	CSARGGTLRGLFYGYTF	TGCAGTGCTAGAGGGGGCACATTGCGGGGGTTATTCTATGGCTACACCTTC
NA	TRBV11-2	TRBJ2-3	NA	CASSFYGGTNTQYF	TGTGCCAGCAGCTTCTATGGGGGCACAAATACGCAGTATTTT
NA	TRBV3-1	TRBJ2-3	few	CASSQDQGPTDTQYF	TGTGCCAGCAGCCAAGATCAGGGACCCACAGATACGCAGTATTTT
TRBD1	TRBV13	TRBJ2-7	NA	CASSLASRGPSYEQYF	TGTGCCAGCAGCTTAGCCAGTAGGGGGCCCTCCTACGAGCAGTACTTC
NA	TRBV4-2	TRBJ2-3	many	CASSQRTGNTDTQYF	TGTGCCAGCAGCCAGCGGACTGGTAACACAGATACGCAGTATTTT
NA	TRBV12-3/TRBV12-4	TRBJ2-7	NA	CASSFEERYEHYF	TGTGCCAGCAGCTTTGAGGAGCGGTACGAGCACTACTTC
NA	TRBV6-5	TRBJ2-3	NA	CASSWNGAADTQYF	TGTGCCAGCAGTTGGAACGGGGCGGCAGATACGCAGTATTTT
TRBD2	TRBV10-2	TRBJ2-3	NA	CASSEELAGDTDTQYF	TGCGCCAGCAGTGAGGAACTAGCGGGGGACACAGATACGCAGTATTTT
NA	TRBV5-1	TRBJ2-6	NA	CASSWNLDNSGANVLTF	TGCGCCAGCAGCTGGAACTTGGATAACTCTGGGGCCAACGTCCTGACTTTC
NA	TRBV11-2	TRBJ2-7	NA	CASSLRPASYEQYF	TGTGCCAGCAGCTTACGTCCGGCCTCCTACGAGCAGTACTTC